What follows describes a single T cell receptor (beta chain). This specimen comes from a study of blood T cell repertoires in COVID-19. Whole-study context: The samples span acute and convalescent COVID-19 from the United States, Italy and Spain. Sources were T cells, B-cell-depleted T cells, or PBMCs; the material itself was cDNA or gDNA.

Authors' data handling: Counts of nucleated cells, estimated from reference gene primer amplification, were obtained. Sequencing used immunoSEQ multiplex PCR; TCRdb keeps in-frame clones, though not all of them. V, J and clone size were drawn from that table, and D and trimming were deduced from the DNA. The sample yields around 140,000 clones, roughly 88% seen once. V lost 0 bases and J lost 1, with 9 bases in between. This CDR3 spans 15 amino acids. This sequence was found in a man between 65 and 85 years old with acute or convalescent COVID-19. The specimen was peripheral blood. V is TRBV23-1 and J is TRBJ1-2; D is unresolved. TRBV23-1 is assigned to the ORF class and has an uncertain function. CDR3 DNA sequence: TGCGCCAGCAGTCAATCTCCCGGGTATAACTATGGCTACACCTTC. It translates to CASSQSPGYNYGYTF.